This passage covers 18 T cell receptor beta chains from one sample sequenced in a study of T cell changes during pregnancy in multiple sclerosis. Some clones are missing from TCRdb's copy, which holds only in-frame ones; the method was immunoSEQ multiplex PCR. The table records tens of thousands of clones, 85% to 90% of them present only once. The starting material was CD4+ T cells from peripheral blood mononuclear cells, obtained in the first trimester of pregnancy. These receptors came from a female donor with multiple sclerosis, enrolled in a pregnancy study.

This chain links TRBV7-2 with TRBJ2-1, with TRBD2 as a possible D gene (6 bases). V was trimmed by 5 bases and J by 8 bases, leaving 19 bases between them. The CDR3 runs 15 residues. Per germline, CDR1 SGHTA and CDR2 FQGNSA. The CDR3 loop is CASSPGQGLYDEQFF. CDR3 coding DNA: TGTGCCAGCAGCCCGGGGCAGGGACTTTACGATGAGCAGTTCTTC.

The chain is built from TRBV6-6 and TRBJ1-5; 7 bases map to TRBD1. Germline CDR1 reads MNHNY; CDR2 reads SVGAGI (reference sequence). The CDR3 consists of 16 residues. Trimming at V came to 0 bases and at J to 5 bases, leaving 7 bases not matched to a gene. The CDR3: CASSYSDRDLHQPQHF. The CDR3 DNA reads as TGTGCCAGCAGTTACTCAGACAGGGACTTGCATCAGCCCCAGCATTTT.

V is TRBV25-1 and J is TRBJ2-3; D is undetermined. Germline-derived CDR1 and CDR2 are MGHDK and SYGVNS. CDR3 length: 15 amino acids. Trimming pared 0 bases from V and 0 bases from J, leaving 7 bases between. The CDR3 DNA reads as TGTGCCAGCAGTGAATACGCTACTAGCACAGATACGCAGTATTTT. Protein: CASSEYATSTDTQYF.

Regarding this clone: The identical CDR3 is also encoded by other nucleotide sequences in the sample. The chain employs TRBV5-4 and TRBJ1-6, with D maybe TRBD1 (6 bases). Trimming cost V 4 bases and J 0 bases, with 11 bases left between them. CDR1 is SGHNT, CDR2 YYREEE, per germline (reference sequence). This CDR3 is built from 16 residues. CDR3 DNA: TGTGCCAGCAGCACACAGGGCAGCTCCTATAATTCACCCCTCCACTTT. Translating it yields CASSTQGSSYNSPLHF.

The genes are TRBV4-3 and TRBJ2-7, with 7 positions matching TRBD1. V dropped 0 bases and J dropped 3; count of bases not matched to a gene: 5. The CDR3 length is 15 residues. From germline, CDR1 is LGHNA and CDR2 YSLEER. CDR3 in amino acids: CASSQDYRGNYEQYF. The CDR3 nucleotides read TGCGCCAGCAGCCAAGATTACAGGGGAAACTACGAGCAGTACTTC.

The V call is TRBV6-4, the J call TRBJ2-3, with 10 bases aligning to TRBD2. CDR3 length: 15 residues. Germline V gene sequence: CDR1 MRHNA, CDR2 SNTAGT. The junction had 7 bases not matched to a gene; V was cut back by 4 bases and J by 6 bases. The CDR3 region is CASSATAGGPDTQYF. CDR3 sequence (DNA): TGTGCCAGCAGTGCCACAGCGGGGGGGCCGGATACGCAGTATTTT.

The chain employs TRBV5-4 and TRBJ1-2; 9 bases are shared with TRBD1. The CDR3 loop spans 16 amino acids. The V gene end was trimmed by 3 bases and the J gene end by 0 bases; junction bases not matched to a gene: 6. Germline V gene data show CDR1 as SGHNT and CDR2 as YYREEE (reference sequence). The CDR3 reads CASSSEGQGANYGYTF. In DNA form, the CDR3 reads TGTGCCAGCAGCTCCGAGGGACAGGGAGCTAACTATGGCTACACCTTC.

Here the CDR3 reads CASSTTGTDQETQYF. CDR3 coding DNA: TGTGCCAGCAGCACAACCGGGACAGACCAAGAGACCCAGTACTTC. The rearrangement links TRBV5-4 to TRBJ2-5; 7 bases line up with TRBD1. The junction had 6 bases not matched to a gene; V was cut back by 4 bases and J by 0 bases. The CDR3 runs 15 residues. Germline CDR1 reads SGHNT; CDR2 reads YYREEE (reference sequence).

V usage is TRBV9 and J usage is TRBJ2-7, with D tentatively TRBD1 (6 bases). The V end was cut by 4 bases, the J end by 2 bases, with 13 bases between. Germline V gives CDR1 SGDLS, CDR2 YYNGEE. CDR3 length: 14 residues. The CDR3 here is CASSPQQGAYEQYF. In nucleotides, the CDR3 is TGTGCCAGCAGCCCCCAACAGGGCGCCTACGAGCAGTACTTC.

V and J are TRBV19 and TRBJ2-2, with 10 bases fitting TRBD2. V dropped 3 bases and J dropped 6; count of bases not matched to a gene: 4. This CDR3 is built from 15 residues. The germline CDR1 and CDR2 sequences are LNHDA and SQIVND (reference sequence). CDR3 in amino acids: CASSISGGAAGELFF. CDR3 DNA sequence: TGTGCCAGTAGTATCAGCGGGGGGGCCGCCGGGGAGCTGTTTTTT.

The V gene is TRBV27, the J gene TRBJ2-1, with TRBD1 matching over 9 bases. CDR3 length equals 16 residues. CDR1 MNHEY and CDR2 SMNVEV come from the germline V gene (reference sequence). V trimming: 2 bases; J trimming: 10 bases; junction bases outside the gene matches: 12. CDR3 in DNA: TGTGCCAGCAGTTTACAAACAGGGGGCCGTAGGAAGGAGCAGTTCTTC. Protein: CASSLQTGGRRKEQFF.

The CDR3 DNA sequence: TGTGCCAGCAGTTCCAGGCAAGATAATGAAAAACTGTTTTTT. It specifies CASSSRQDNEKLFF. This chain connects TRBV6-6 to TRBJ1-4; no clear D. The CDR3 has 14 residues. Trimming shortened V by 4 bases and J by 4 bases, and 10 bases separated the two germline ends. Germline assignment: CDR1 MNHNY and CDR2 SVGAGI (reference sequence).

This chain uses TRBV6-1 with TRBJ1-3, with D perhaps TRBD1 (5 bases). The CDR3 runs to 14 residues. V was shortened by 4 bases and J by 3 bases, with 10 bases between the two germline ends. Germline values: CDR1 MNHNS, CDR2 SASEGT. This chain's CDR3 is CASSAWGVGNTIYF. CDR3 nucleotides: TGTGCCAGCAGTGCCTGGGGGGTTGGAAACACCATATATTTT.

The count of this clone is one. The genes are TRBV4-2 and TRBJ1-2, with 7 bases lining up with TRBD1. Germline trimming cut 0 bases from V and 1 base from J; bases unmatched to any gene: 2. Looked up from germline, CDR1 is LGHNA and CDR2 is YNFKEQ. The CDR3 is made up of 15 amino acids. CDR3 sequence reads: CASSQDQGVNYGYTF. CDR3 nucleotide sequence: TGTGCCAGCAGCCAAGATCAGGGGGTTAACTATGGCTACACCTTC.

The chain has TRBV18 and TRBJ2-7, with D maybe TRBD1 (5 bases). Germline values: CDR1 KGHSH, CDR2 LQKENI. The CDR3 loop spans 16 amino acids. The germline V and J ends were trimmed by 4 bases and 1 base, with 17 bases remaining between them. This chain's CDR3 is CASSLVPGIGSYEQYF. CDR3 DNA: TGTGCCAGCTCACTAGTCCCAGGGATTGGATCCTACGAGCAGTACTTC.

This rearrangement joins TRBV6-5 to TRBJ1-4; 7 bases align to TRBD1. The CDR3 runs to 14 residues. The V gene's germline CDR1 is MNHEY and CDR2 SVGAGI. V was clipped by 10 bases and J by 8 bases; unmatched bases: 13. CDR3 DNA: TGTGCCACCTCCACGACAGGGAAGGGAGAAAAACTGTTTTTT. Translated: CATSTTGKGEKLFF.

The chain combines TRBV5-1 with TRBJ2-7; TRBD1 matches 7 bases. Germline-derived CDR1 and CDR2 are SGHRS and YFSETQ. V was clipped by 4 bases and J by 2 bases; unmatched bases: 6. The CDR3 is 14 amino acids. The CDR3 DNA sequence: TGCGCCAGCAGCCGGACGACAGGGACCTACGAGCAGTACTTC. It specifies CASSRTTGTYEQYF.

The chain links TRBV2 to TRBJ2-4; TRBD1 aligns across 8 bases. The germline CDR1 and CDR2 sequences are SNHLY and FYNNEI. V was clipped by 9 bases and J by 9 bases; unmatched bases: 10. The CDR3 is made up of 13 amino acids. The CDR3 DNA sequence: TGTGCCAGAGGACAGGGCAGCGGTGGCATTCAGTACTTC. Its translation: CARGQGSGGIQYF. The variable domain in full, with the rest retrieved from reference TRBV2 and TRBJ2-4, is EPEVTQTPSHQVTQMGQEVILRCVPISNHLYFYWYRQILGQKVEFLVSFYNNEISEKSEIFDDQFSVERPDGSNFTLKIRSTKLEDSAMYFCARGQGSGGIQYFGAGTRLSVL.